The clone carrying this T cell receptor beta chain has at least ten counts. Its antigen is as yet unknown. Read data end 3 residues before the CDR3 end; the end is taken from the germline J gene. Germline V gene lookup returns CDR1 LGHNT and CDR2 FRNRAP. The CDR3 is 15 amino acids. Trimming at V came to 5 bases and at J to 2 bases, leaving 7 bases not matched to a gene. This entry belongs to a study of T cell clonality in common variable immunodeficiency. Overall study findings and caveats: T cell subpopulation sequencing would be needed to explain CVID clonality. Compared with healthy controls, CVID subjects showed increased TCRbeta clonality, mostly in about a third.

TCRdb's copy holds only in-frame clones and misses some; the assay was immunoSEQ multiplex PCR. This sample has some 80,000 clones, each found more than once. The V gene is TRBV12-5, the J gene TRBJ2-3; 7 bases match TRBD1. The sequenced material came from peripheral blood mononuclear cells. This receptor was identified in a person aged 18-70 years in good health. The DNA read from the CDR3 is TGTGCTAGTGGTACAGGGGCTGAAAACACAGATACG. Its protein is CASGTGAENTDT. The entire CDR3 is CASGTGAENTDTQYF.